Listed below are T cell receptor beta chains from one sample, sequenced in a study of OX40 agonist ivuxolimab in advanced cancers. Generated by immunoSEQ multiplex PCR, the TCRdb table keeps only in-frame clones and is missing some. Of about 48,000 clones detected, less than 85% appear once; the ten largest clones hold around 1.1%. Source: CD4+ or CD8+ T cells sorted from blood, taken in a trial of the OX40 agonist ivuxolimab. The receptor source for this set is an adult with an advanced solid tumor such as melanoma, head and neck, liver or kidney cancer. CDR3s include the opening cysteine and the closing phenylalanine or tryptophan. A D gene is named only where the DNA matches it firmly. Not all rows give a size; the values are once, few, many and, for expanded clones, a class.

v_call: TRBV11-3
d_call: TRBD2
j_call: TRBJ2-1
clone_size: .
cdr3_nt: TGTGCCAGCAGCTTACGGGAGGGATTTGAGCAGTTCTTC
cdr3_aa: CASSLREGFEQFF

v_call: TRBV7-2
d_call: TRBD2
j_call: TRBJ2-3
clone_size: .
cdr3_nt: TGTGCCAGCAGCTTGAGGGCCAGCGGGAGGTCTGCTAGCACAGATACGCAGTATTTT
cdr3_aa: CASSLRASGRSASTDTQYF

v_call: TRBV5-1
d_call: .
j_call: TRBJ2-5
clone_size: .
cdr3_nt: TGCGCCAGCAGCTCGTCCCCAGTACGGGTCCAAGAGACCCAGTACTTC
cdr3_aa: CASSSSPVRVQETQYF

v_call: TRBV19
d_call: .
j_call: TRBJ1-1
clone_size: .
cdr3_nt: TGTGCCAGTAGTATAGATAAAATCACTGAAGCTTTCTTT
cdr3_aa: CASSIDKITEAFF

v_call: TRBV4-3
d_call: .
j_call: TRBJ2-3
clone_size: .
cdr3_nt: TGCGCCAGCAGCCAAGCGGCGAATACAGATACGCAGTATTTT
cdr3_aa: CASSQAANTDTQYF

v_call: TRBV21-1
d_call: .
j_call: TRBJ2-1
clone_size: .
cdr3_nt: TGTGCCAGCGCTAGGGCGGACAACTCCTACAATGAGCAGTTCTTC
cdr3_aa: CASARADNSYNEQFF

v_call: TRBV6-6
d_call: .
j_call: TRBJ2-5
clone_size: .
cdr3_nt: TGTGCCAGCAGTTACAAGCGCCCGGTCCAAGAGACCCAGTACTTC
cdr3_aa: CASSYKRPVQETQYF

v_call: TRBV7-9
d_call: .
j_call: TRBJ1-2
clone_size: .
cdr3_nt: TGTGCCAGCAGCTTAGATTTGAGAGAATATGGCTACACCTTC
cdr3_aa: CASSLDLREYGYTF

v_call: TRBV7-9
d_call: .
j_call: TRBJ2-6
clone_size: few
cdr3_nt: TGTGCCAGCAGCTTCGGCTTCTCTGGGGCCAACGTCCTGACTTTC
cdr3_aa: CASSFGFSGANVLTF

v_call: TRBV6-5
d_call: .
j_call: TRBJ2-5
clone_size: .
cdr3_nt: TGTGCCAGCAGTGGTACTAGAGGGGAGACCCAGTACTTC
cdr3_aa: CASSGTRGETQYF

v_call: TRBV30
d_call: .
j_call: TRBJ2-7
clone_size: .
cdr3_nt: TGTGCCTGGAGTCGAGGTGGGAACGAGCAGTACTTC
cdr3_aa: CAWSRGGNEQYF

v_call: TRBV30
d_call: .
j_call: TRBJ1-3
clone_size: .
cdr3_nt: TGTGCCTGGACCCGAGGGAACTCTGGAAACACCATATATTTT
cdr3_aa: CAWTRGNSGNTIYF

v_call: TRBV19
d_call: .
j_call: TRBJ2-1
clone_size: few
cdr3_nt: TGTGCCAGTTCGCAGGGTGTCCATGAGCAGTTCTTC
cdr3_aa: CASSQGVHEQFF

v_call: TRBV7-6
d_call: .
j_call: TRBJ2-7
clone_size: .
cdr3_nt: TGTGCCAGCAGCGAAACACAGGGTCTCCACGAGCAGTACTTC
cdr3_aa: CASSETQGLHEQYF

v_call: TRBV5-4
d_call: TRBD1
j_call: TRBJ1-6
clone_size: .
cdr3_nt: TGTGCCAGCAGGAACGCCGGGACAGGGGGATCACCCCTCCACTTT
cdr3_aa: CASRNAGTGGSPLHF

v_call: TRBV10-3
d_call: .
j_call: TRBJ1-4
clone_size: few
cdr3_nt: TGTGCCATCTCTTCCGGTAGGGCTAATGAAAAACTGTTTTTT
cdr3_aa: CAISSGRANEKLFF

v_call: TRBV7-3
d_call: .
j_call: TRBJ2-3
clone_size: .
cdr3_nt: TGTGCCAGCAGCTTATCGGGAGTTGGCACAGATACGCAGTATTTT
cdr3_aa: CASSLSGVGTDTQYF

v_call: TRBV6-1
d_call: .
j_call: TRBJ2-4
clone_size: .
cdr3_nt: TGTGCCAGCAGTGAAGTAGGAAGCAGGGGGGGCAAAAACATTCAGTACTTC
cdr3_aa: CASSEVGSRGGKNIQYF

v_call: TRBV7-8
d_call: .
j_call: TRBJ2-5
clone_size: .
cdr3_nt: TGTGCCAGCAGCTTAGGAGGCCTGGGGGAGACCCAGTACTTC
cdr3_aa: CASSLGGLGETQYF

v_call: TRBV30
d_call: .
j_call: TRBJ1-4
clone_size: once
cdr3_nt: TGTGCCTGGGCCCGTGGGTTTAATGAAAAACTGTTTTTT
cdr3_aa: CAWARGFNEKLFF

v_call: TRBV21-1
d_call: .
j_call: TRBJ2-5
clone_size: once
cdr3_nt: TGTGCCAGCAGCAAGGGTGGAGGGAGGGAGACCCAGTACTTC
cdr3_aa: CASSKGGGRETQYF

v_call: TRBV6-4
d_call: TRBD1
j_call: TRBJ1-2
clone_size: .
cdr3_nt: TGTGCCAGCAGAAAGGGACAGGGTGATGGCTACACCTTC
cdr3_aa: CASRKGQGDGYTF

v_call: TRBV7-2
d_call: .
j_call: TRBJ2-7
clone_size: .
cdr3_nt: TGTGCCAGCAGCTCTAGCTCCTACGAGCAGTACTTC
cdr3_aa: CASSSSSYEQYF

v_call: TRBV30
d_call: .
j_call: TRBJ1-6
clone_size: few
cdr3_nt: TGTGCCTGGAGCGCGGGAACCTCGGTTTCACCCCTCCACTTT
cdr3_aa: CAWSAGTSVSPLHF

v_call: TRBV11-2
d_call: TRBD1
j_call: TRBJ2-5
clone_size: .
cdr3_nt: TGTGCCAGCAGTTCGGACAGGGCCCTAGGGACCCAGTACTTC
cdr3_aa: CASSSDRALGTQYF

v_call: TRBV7-2
d_call: .
j_call: TRBJ1-2
clone_size: .
cdr3_nt: TGTGCCAGCAGCGCCAGGACGGCCAGCCCGGATGGCTACACCTTC
cdr3_aa: CASSARTASPDGYTF

v_call: TRBV7-2
d_call: .
j_call: TRBJ1-2
clone_size: .
cdr3_nt: TGTGCCAGCAGCTCGGACATGTATGGCTACACCTTC
cdr3_aa: CASSSDMYGYTF

v_call: TRBV14
d_call: TRBD2
j_call: TRBJ2-3
clone_size: once
cdr3_nt: TGTGCCAGCAGCCAAGATCTCTTGGGACTAGCGGGCCCAGATACGCAGTATTTT
cdr3_aa: CASSQDLLGLAGPDTQYF

v_call: TRBV2
d_call: .
j_call: TRBJ1-1
clone_size: .
cdr3_nt: TGTGCCAGCACCCTAAGGGGGAACACTGAAGCTTTCTTT
cdr3_aa: CASTLRGNTEAFF

v_call: TRBV10-3
d_call: TRBD2
j_call: TRBJ2-1
clone_size: .
cdr3_nt: TGTGCCATCACGGAGGGGTCGGGAGGCTCGGGGCAGTTCTTC
cdr3_aa: CAITEGSGGSGQFF

v_call: TRBV7-2
d_call: TRBD1
j_call: TRBJ2-5
clone_size: .
cdr3_nt: TGTGCCAGCAGCAGGGACAGAAGAGAAGAGACCCAGTACTTC
cdr3_aa: CASSRDRREETQYF

v_call: TRBV25-1
d_call: .
j_call: TRBJ1-1
clone_size: few
cdr3_nt: TGTGCCAGCCCCAAATTCACATCAGGGCGGGGCACTGAAGCTTTCTTT
cdr3_aa: CASPKFTSGRGTEAFF

v_call: TRBV4-2
d_call: TRBD1
j_call: TRBJ2-5
clone_size: .
cdr3_nt: TGTGCCAGCAGCCTCGGGACAGGCCCCCAAGAGACCCAGTACTTC
cdr3_aa: CASSLGTGPQETQYF

v_call: TRBV9
d_call: .
j_call: TRBJ1-1
clone_size: .
cdr3_nt: TGTGCCAGCAGCACTAGGGACCGCAACACTGAAGCTTTCTTT
cdr3_aa: CASSTRDRNTEAFF

v_call: TRBV5-6
d_call: .
j_call: TRBJ1-6
clone_size: few
cdr3_nt: TGTGCCAGCAGCTCCCTGACAGGATCCCCCCTCCACTTT
cdr3_aa: CASSSLTGSPLHF

v_call: TRBV1
d_call: .
j_call: TRBJ2-3
clone_size: once
cdr3_nt: TGCACCAGCAAAGACAGGCCAGCGGGAGTTGGGAAAGATACGCAGTATTTT
cdr3_aa: CTSKDRPAGVGKDTQYF

v_call: TRBV7-2
d_call: TRBD1
j_call: TRBJ2-5
clone_size: few
cdr3_nt: TGTGCCAGCAGCTTCCACCTACGGGCCCGGGACAGGAGAGAGACCCAGTACTTC
cdr3_aa: CASSFHLRARDRRETQYF

v_call: TRBV27
d_call: TRBD2
j_call: TRBJ2-7
clone_size: .
cdr3_nt: TGTGCCAGCAGTTTACTTCGGGGGGGGCGAGAGCAGTACTTC
cdr3_aa: CASSLLRGGREQYF

v_call: TRBV29-1
d_call: .
j_call: TRBJ2-7
clone_size: .
cdr3_nt: TGCAGCGTTGAAGGACGGGGGACCTACGAGCAGTACTTC
cdr3_aa: CSVEGRGTYEQYF

v_call: TRBV28
d_call: .
j_call: TRBJ1-2
clone_size: .
cdr3_nt: TGTGCCAGCCATGGATCCAATGGCCATATCTATGGCTACACCTTC
cdr3_aa: CASHGSNGHIYGYTF

v_call: TRBV19
d_call: TRBD1
j_call: TRBJ1-2
clone_size: .
cdr3_nt: TGTGCCAGTAGTGACAGGGGCCGTTATGGCTACACCTTC
cdr3_aa: CASSDRGRYGYTF

v_call: TRBV9
d_call: .
j_call: TRBJ2-7
clone_size: few
cdr3_nt: TGTGCCAGCAGCGTAGACCCGGGGGCGGGTGAGCAGTACTTC
cdr3_aa: CASSVDPGAGEQYF

v_call: TRBV4-3
d_call: .
j_call: TRBJ1-5
clone_size: once
cdr3_nt: TGCGCCAGCAGCCAAAGCCTGAATCAGCCCCAGCATTTT
cdr3_aa: CASSQSLNQPQHF

v_call: TRBV10-3
d_call: .
j_call: TRBJ2-4
clone_size: .
cdr3_nt: TGTGCCATCAGTTCGTCCGGGTCTGATAAAAACATTCAGTACTTC
cdr3_aa: CAISSSGSDKNIQYF

v_call: TRBV7-3
d_call: .
j_call: TRBJ2-3
clone_size: .
cdr3_nt: TGTGCCAGCAGCTACATACCAGTAGTGGGAAGCACAGATACGCAGTATTTT
cdr3_aa: CASSYIPVVGSTDTQYF

v_call: TRBV11-2
d_call: .
j_call: TRBJ1-6
clone_size: few
cdr3_nt: TGTGCCAGCAGCCTAGGGGCCAGAGGAAATTCACCCCTCCACTTT
cdr3_aa: CASSLGARGNSPLHF